The 20 T cell receptor beta chains in this list originate from one sample, sequenced in a study of CXCR3-negative and CXCR3-positive naive CD8 T cells. It was by 5' RACE with UMI labels that the TRB cDNA libraries were prepared. TCRdb reanalyzed the 5' RACE reads and collapses them to one entry per CDR3 protein, without DNA. The table for this sample gives 80,000 to 95,000 distinct CDR3 sequences. The sample was naive CXCR3- CD8+ T cells from blood. Indicated subset: CD45RO-CCR7+CD27+CD95- naive CD8+ T cells lacking CXCR3 (TNR3-). All receptors come from a human donor in good health. Some clones in this sample may be carry-over from other donors' samples.

The J gene is TRBJ2-2, the V gene TRBV7-2; as DNA is missing, the TRBD2 call by TCRdb cannot be tested. The CDR3 runs 15 residues. Per germline, CDR1 SGHTA and CDR2 FQGNSA. CDR3 amino acids: CASSLEAGNTGELFF. Based on the CDR3 plus reference TRBV7-2 and TRBJ2-2, the full variable domain is GAGVSQSPSNKVTEKGKDVELRCDPISGHTALYWYRQSLGQGLEFLIYFQGNSAPDKSGLPSDRFSAERTGGSVSTLTIQRTQQEDSAVYLCASSLEAGNTGELFFGEGSRLTVL.

V and J are TRBV28 and TRBJ1-5; the D call of TRBD1 rests on TCRdb alone, since no DNA is present to check it. Germline assignment: CDR1 MDHEN and CDR2 SYDVKM. This CDR3 has 15 residues. The CDR3: CASSLAPEENQPQHF.

The J gene is TRBJ2-7, the V gene TRBV6-5; TCRdb outputs TRBD1, but without DNA this stays unchecked. CDR3 length: 13 residues. Germline V gene data show CDR1 as MNHEY and CDR2 as SVGAGI. The CDR3 is CASSPRDLGEQYF.

The rearrangement uses TRBV29-1 and TRBJ2-2. CDR1 and CDR2 from the germline V gene are SQVTM and ANQGSEA. The CDR3 consists of 13 residues. CDR3: CSARWANTGELFF.

The J gene is TRBJ1-1, the V gene TRBV21-1; TCRdb names TRBD1, which stays unverified in the absence of DNA. TRBV21-1 is labeled a pseudogene. The CDR3 is made up of 14 amino acids. CDR3 loop: CASLLLGARAEAFF.

This rearrangement joins TRBV12-3 or TRBV12-4 to TRBJ2-2. The CDR3 runs 12 residues. CDR3 in amino acids: CASSIGYEELFF.

The chain carries TRBV28 and TRBJ2-1; the D call of TRBD1 rests on TCRdb alone, since no DNA is present to check it. From germline, CDR1 is MDHEN and CDR2 SYDVKM. This CDR3 has 15 residues. The CDR3 reads CASRTTGTEINEQFF.

J is TRBJ2-4 and V is TRBV23-1. TRBV23-1 is filed as an ORF, its function uncertain. The CDR3 has 16 amino acids. CDR3 amino acids: CASSHSGPLAKNIQYF.

The chain recombines TRBV6-2 or TRBV6-3 with TRBJ2-1; TCRdb's D call of TRBD1 is untestable without DNA. CDR1 MNHEY and CDR2 SVGEGT come from the germline V gene. The CDR3 runs 16 residues. The CDR3 reads CASSYVTRVFSDEQFF.

The chain combines TRBV12-3 or TRBV12-4 with TRBJ2-2; the TRBD1 assignment by TCRdb is unverifiable without DNA. The CDR3 consists of 16 residues. Here the CDR3 reads CARFHPGQGRVGELFF.

This CDR3 is CSATGRNTGELFF. This rearrangement joins TRBV29-1 to TRBJ2-2; TCRdb's D call of TRBD1 is untestable without DNA. This CDR3 is built from 13 residues. In germline, CDR1 is SQVTM, CDR2 ANQGSEA.

This rearrangement joins TRBV15 to TRBJ2-1; TCRdb indicates TRBD1, and absent DNA this call remains unverified. CDR1 and CDR2 from the germline V gene are LNHNV and YYDKDF (reference sequence). This CDR3 spans 17 amino acids. CDR3 in amino acids: CATSRDGTGGFNNEQFF.

The chain employs TRBV7-2 and TRBJ2-7; the D call of TRBD1 rests on TCRdb alone, since no DNA is present to check it. Germline lookup yields CDR1 SGHTA and CDR2 FQGNSA. The CDR3 totals 13 residues. The CDR3 sequence is CASSSPMDYEQYF.

V usage is TRBV12-3 or TRBV12-4 and J usage is TRBJ1-1; the TCRdb call, TRBD1, lacks DNA for checking. The CDR3 extends over 13 amino acids. The CDR3 region is CASNTGGRTEAFF.

V usage is TRBV7-2 and J usage is TRBJ2-5. The length of the CDR3 is 13 residues. CDR1 is SGHTA, CDR2 FQGNSA, per germline. Here the CDR3 reads CASSLPEGETQYF.

The gene calls are TRBV9 and TRBJ1-1; the D call from TCRdb, TRBD1, cannot be confirmed without DNA. In germline, CDR1 is SGDLS, CDR2 YYNGEE. The CDR3 length is 15 residues. This CDR3 is CASSVVAWGDTEAFF.

This chain connects TRBV11-2 to TRBJ2-1; the D call from TCRdb, TRBD1, cannot be confirmed without DNA. Germline V lookup: CDR1 SGHAT, CDR2 FQNNGV. This CDR3 spans 15 amino acids. CDR3 loop: CASSLVAGFYNEQFF. The whole variable domain, remainder taken from reference TRBV11-2 and TRBJ2-1, is EAGVAQSPRYKIIEKRQSVAFWCNPISGHATLYWYQQILGQGPKLLIQFQNNGVVDDSQLPKDRFSAERLKGVDSTLKIQPAKLEDSAVYLCASSLVAGFYNEQFFGPGTRLTVL.

This sequence joins TRBV28 and TRBJ1-2; TCRdb picks TRBD1, but there is no DNA to check that call. This CDR3 spans 13 amino acids. The germline V gene has CDR1 MDHEN and CDR2 SYDVKM. The CDR3 here is CASSAGFSYGYTF.

This sequence joins TRBV27 and TRBJ2-7; the D call from TCRdb, TRBD2, cannot be confirmed without DNA. From germline, CDR1 is MNHEY and CDR2 SMNVEV (reference sequence). The CDR3 sequence is 15 residues long. The CDR3 spells CASSLSPGARDEQYF.

CDR3: CASSLVGEETQYF. V is TRBV5-1 and J is TRBJ2-5. CDR1 is SGHRS, CDR2 YFSETQ, per germline. CDR3 size: 13 residues.